Below, 32 T cell receptor beta chains from the same sample are listed, as sequenced in a study of shared clonotypes between healthy human individuals. This table comes from immunoSEQ multiplex PCR, and its TCRdb copy is limited to in-frame clones, with some not included. The table has about 960,000 clones, over 75% seen once. Material: memory CD4+ T cells sorted from blood. Subset meaning: CD45RA-negative fraction. Receptors originate from a man between 18 and 29 years old in good health.

The chain recombines TRBV15 with TRBJ2-5; tentatively, D is TRBD1 (5 bases). The germline V and J ends were trimmed by 9 bases and 1 base, with 21 bases remaining between them. The CDR3 is 16 amino acids. From germline, CDR1 is LNHNV and CDR2 YYDKDF (reference sequence). The CDR3 nucleotides are TGTGCCACGAGCTTGGCCACAACAGGCCTCCAAGAGACCCAGTACTTC. Its translation: CATSLATTGLQETQYF. Supplemented by reference TRBV15 and TRBJ2-5, the full variable domain reads DAMVIQNPRYQVTQFGKPVTLSCSQTLNHNVMYWYQQKSSQAPKLLFHYYDKDFNNEADTPDNFQSRRPNTSFCFLDIRSPGLGDTAMYLCATSLATTGLQETQYFGPGTRLLVL.

The rearrangement links TRBV11-3 to TRBJ2-1, with 8 positions matching TRBD1. Trimming took 3 bases from V and 6 from J; bases not matched to a gene: 7. There are 15 residues in the CDR3. Germline assignment: CDR1 SGHNT and CDR2 YENEEA. This CDR3 reads CASSFGTGALNEQFF. The CDR3 DNA follows: TGTGCCAGCAGCTTCGGGACAGGTGCCCTCAATGAGCAGTTCTTC.

The chain has TRBV5-1 and TRBJ2-1; TRBD1 matches at 8 bases. Germline CDR1 and CDR2: SGHRS and YFSETQ. J gave up 0 bases and V 0 bases, and 11 bases lay outside the gene matches. The CDR3 sequence is 19 residues long. In DNA form, the CDR3 reads TGCGCCAGCAGCTTGGGACGGACAGGGTATTCTAGCTCCTACAATGAGCAGTTCTTC. This codes for CASSLGRTGYSSSYNEQFF. The complete variable domain, with remaining parts taken from reference TRBV5-1 and TRBJ2-1, reads KAGVTQTPRYLIKTRGQQVTLSCSPISGHRSVSWYQQTPGQGLQFLFEYFSETQRNKGNFPGRFSGRQFSNSRSEMNVSTLELGDSALYLCASSLGRTGYSSSYNEQFFGPGTRLTVL.

As for this clone: The identical CDR3 is also encoded by other nucleotide sequences in the sample. The chain employs TRBV5-1 and TRBJ2-3; no clear D gene. Germline CDR1 and CDR2: SGHRS and YFSETQ. The CDR3 loop spans 15 amino acids. Trimming left V 0 bases short and J 2 bases short, with 10 bases between. CDR3 residues: CASSLEGRYTDTQYF. For the CDR3, the DNA is TGCGCCAGCAGCTTGGAAGGTCGGTACACAGATACGCAGTATTTT.

The chain has TRBV7-2 and TRBJ2-7; TRBD1 agrees at 10 bases. The V gene's germline CDR1 is SGHTA and CDR2 FQGNSA. V dropped 5 bases and J dropped 7; count of bases not matched to a gene: 11. CDR3 length: 15 residues. CDR3 residues: CASSRDRGPGREQYF. The CDR3 coding sequence is TGTGCCAGCAGCAGAGACAGGGGGCCGGGACGGGAGCAGTACTTC.

In DNA form, the CDR3 reads TGTGCCAGCAGTGACCCCCGGACCGGCCACTACGAGCAGTACTTC. Amino acid sequence: CASSDPRTGHYEQYF. The chain couples TRBV6-1 to TRBJ2-7; no firm D call. Trimming pared 3 bases from V and 3 bases from J, leaving 15 bases between. Germline CDR1 reads MNHNS; CDR2 reads SASEGT. This CDR3 has 15 amino acids.

The chain links TRBV2 to TRBJ2-1; possibly TRBD2 for D (6 bases). Germline CDR1 and CDR2: SNHLY and FYNNEI. V lost 6 bases to trimming and J lost 3 bases, with 12 bases between them. The CDR3 sequence is 14 residues long. The CDR3 is CASSGGTVYNEQFF. CDR3 DNA sequence: TGTGCCAGCAGCGGCGGGACTGTCTACAATGAGCAGTTCTTC.

The sample holds a few counts of this clone. The genes are TRBV6-5 and TRBJ2-5, with TRBD1 matching over 8 bases. Germline V gene data show CDR1 as MNHEY and CDR2 as SVGAGI. V shed 6 bases, J shed 3 bases, and the junction held 6 bases outside the gene matches. This CDR3 contains 14 residues. The CDR3, as DNA: TGTGCCAGCAGGCCAGGGGGCGGGAAAGAGACCCAGTACTTC. Its translation is CASRPGGGKETQYF.

The chain is built from TRBV12-5 and TRBJ2-7, with 10 bases lining up with TRBD2. The CDR3 loop spans 15 amino acids. V shed 0 bases, J shed 3 bases, and the junction held 2 bases outside the gene matches. CDR1 and CDR2 (germline): LGHNT, FRNRAP. CDR3 in DNA: TGTGCTAGTGGTTTGGTCCCTAGCGGGAGCTACGAGCAGTACTTC. Amino acids: CASGLVPSGSYEQYF.

V usage is TRBV19 and J usage is TRBJ1-3; D call uncertain. CDR1 is LNHDA, CDR2 SQIVND, per germline (reference sequence). The CDR3 loop spans 13 amino acids. V was cut by 10 bases and J by 3 bases, with 13 bases left in between. In nucleotides, the CDR3 is TGTGCCACTGTGTCCGGTGGTGGAAACACCATATATTTT. Its protein is CATVSGGGNTIYF.

This clone was seen only a few times. The CDR3 spells CASTLAGGPYQETQYF. In nucleotides, the CDR3 is TGTGCCAGCACCTTAGCGGGGGGCCCGTACCAAGAGACCCAGTACTTC. V gene TRBV5-6 combines with J gene TRBJ2-5, with 10 positions matching TRBD2. With 6 bases clipped from V and 0 bases from J, the junction kept 8 bases outside the gene matches. Germline-derived CDR1 and CDR2 are SGHDT and YYEEEE. CDR3 length: 16 residues.

The chain links TRBV14 to TRBJ1-3, with TRBD1 matching 7 bases. Germline V gene data show CDR1 as SGHDN and CDR2 as FVKESK. This CDR3 spans 15 amino acids. With 6 bases clipped from V and 3 bases from J, the junction kept 8 bases outside the gene matches. DNA of the CDR3: TGTGCCAGCAGTCCCGACAGGGCTTATGGAAACACCATATATTTT. It encodes CASSPDRAYGNTIYF. The complete variable domain, with remaining parts taken from reference TRBV14 and TRBJ1-3, reads EAGVTQFPSHSVIEKGQTVTLRCDPISGHDNLYWYRRVMGKEIKFLLHFVKESKQDESGMPNNRFLAERTGGTYSTLKVQPAELEDSGVYFCASSPDRAYGNTIYFGEGSWLTVV.

As DNA, the CDR3 is TGTGCCAGCAGCGCCGACAGGTCCTACGAGCAGTACTTC. Translating gives CASSADRSYEQYF. This sequence joins TRBV11-3 and TRBJ2-7, with D maybe TRBD1 (6 bases). Trimming removed 5 bases from V and 1 base from J, with 9 bases in between. The CDR3 is made up of 13 amino acids. Germline V CDR1 and CDR2: SGHNT, YENEEA. Using reference TRBV11-3 and TRBJ2-7 for the parts outside the CDR3, the full variable domain is EAGVVQSPRYKIIEKKQPVAFWCNPISGHNTLYWYLQNLGQGPELLIRYENEEAVDDSQLPKDRFSAERLKGVDSTLKIQPAELGDSAVYLCASSADRSYEQYFGPGTRLTVT.

The rearrangement links TRBV5-1 to TRBJ2-7, with a weak D call TRBD1 (5 bases). Trimming took 6 bases from V and 3 from J, leaving 13 bases between them. Germline CDR1 and CDR2: SGHRS and YFSETQ. The CDR3 totals 13 residues. CDR3 in amino acids: CASTKGPDYEQYF. The CDR3 coding sequence is TGCGCCAGCACCAAGGGGCCCGACTACGAGCAGTACTTC.

A single count supports this clone. The gene calls are TRBV11-2 and TRBJ2-2; either TRBD1 or TRBD2 may supply D (5 bases each). The CDR3 has 16 residues. Germline values: CDR1 SGHAT, CDR2 FQNNGV. V lost 6 bases to trimming and J lost 5 bases, with 19 bases between them. CDR3 in amino acids: CASSPIRGPGTGELFF. For the CDR3, the DNA is TGTGCCAGCAGTCCGATAAGGGGCCCGGGGACCGGGGAGCTGTTTTTT.

CDR3 DNA sequence: TGTGCCAGCTCACTAATTCTAGCGGGAGCGGCCGGGGAGCTGTTTTTT. Amino acids: CASSLILAGAAGELFF. This chain joins TRBV18 and TRBJ2-2; 10 positions match TRBD2. CDR3 length: 16 residues. Germline V gene lookup returns CDR1 KGHSH and CDR2 LQKENI. Losses at the gene ends were 4 bases for V and 6 bases for J; bases not matched to a gene: 8. Combining the CDR3 with reference TRBV18 and TRBJ2-2 gives the whole variable domain NAGVMQNPRHLVRRRGQEARLRCSPMKGHSHVYWYRQLPEEGLKFMVYLQKENIIDESGMPKERFSAEFPKEGPSILRIQQVVRGDSAAYFCASSLILAGAAGELFFGEGSRLTVL.

This clone was counted a single time. The V gene is TRBV5-1, the J gene TRBJ2-3; 8 bases match TRBD2. V lost 3 bases, J lost 0 bases, and 6 bases stayed unmatched. Germline V CDR1 and CDR2: SGHRS, YFSETQ. This CDR3 is 16 amino acids long. CDR3 nucleotide sequence: TGCGCCAGCAGCTCGCAAGCGGGGGCTAGCACAGATACGCAGTATTTT. It translates to CASSSQAGASTDTQYF.

The rearrangement joins TRBV5-1 to TRBJ1-1; maybe TRBD1 (6 bases). The CDR3 has 15 amino acids. Germline values: CDR1 SGHRS, CDR2 YFSETQ. V was pared by 4 bases and J by 4 bases, with 17 bases between. The CDR3 nucleotides are TGCGCCAGCAGCGGGAGGACAGCCTCCTCCACTGAAGCTTTCTTT. It encodes CASSGRTASSTEAFF.

For the CDR3, the DNA is TGTGCCTATACAACAGCTACTTCCTACGAGCAGTACTTC. Amino acids: CAYTTATSYEQYF. The rearrangement joins TRBV30 to TRBJ2-7; D uncertain. Germline CDR1 reads GTSNPN; CDR2 reads SVGIG (reference sequence). Trimming took 7 bases from V and 1 from J, leaving 14 bases between them. There are 13 residues in the CDR3. The complete variable domain, with remaining parts taken from reference TRBV30 and TRBJ2-7, reads SQTIHQWPATLVQPVGSPLSLECTVEGTSNPNLYWYRQAAGRGLQLLFYSVGIGQISSEVPQNLSASRPQDRQFILSSKKLLLSDSGFYLCAYTTATSYEQYFGPGTRLTVT.

The V and J genes are TRBV2 and TRBJ2-5; 9 bases agree with TRBD1. V lost 6 bases to trimming and J lost 12 bases; unmatched junction nucleotides: 14. Germline V gene lookup returns CDR1 SNHLY and CDR2 FYNNEI. The CDR3 runs 14 residues. The CDR3 DNA reads TGTGCCAGCAGGGCTGAGGGACAGGGTATTGTAGAGTACTTC. Amino acid sequence: CASRAEGQGIVEYF.

The rearrangement joins TRBV7-8 to TRBJ1-1; 8 bases agree with TRBD1. The germline V gene encodes CDR1 SGHVS and CDR2 FQNEAQ. CDR3 length: 15 residues. Trimming removed 4 bases from V and 6 bases from J; junction bases left unmatched: 10. CDR3 sequence reads: CASSSRTGSPPEAFF. The DNA of the CDR3 is TGTGCCAGCAGCTCCCGGACAGGGTCCCCCCCTGAAGCTTTCTTT.

The CDR3 protein is CASSLGTGPNQPQHF. DNA for the CDR3: TGTGCCAGCAGCTTAGGGACAGGTCCCAATCAGCCCCAGCATTTT. The genes are TRBV7-9 and TRBJ1-5; 7 bases agree with TRBD1. V shed 1 base, J shed 3 bases, and the junction held 3 bases outside the gene matches. The germline V gene has CDR1 SEHNR and CDR2 FQNEAQ (reference sequence). CDR3 length: 15 amino acids.

The chain combines TRBV10-3 with TRBJ1-2, with 9 bases aligning to TRBD1. The V gene end was trimmed by 7 bases and the J gene end by 3 bases; junction bases not matched to a gene: 6. CDR1 and CDR2 from the germline V gene are ENHRY and SYGVKD. The CDR3 runs 14 residues. This chain's CDR3 is CAITLTGGDYGYTF. DNA for the CDR3: TGTGCCATCACCCTGACAGGGGGAGACTATGGCTACACCTTC.

V and J are TRBV2 and TRBJ2-5, with 12 bases lining up with TRBD2. V dropped 4 bases and J dropped 5; count of bases not matched to a gene: 8. Germline loops: CDR1 SNHLY, CDR2 FYNNEI. There are 16 residues in the CDR3. This CDR3 reads CASSVGLTSGGETQYF. The CDR3 DNA reads TGTGCCAGCAGTGTGGGGCTGACTAGCGGGGGTGAGACCCAGTACTTC.

This clone occurred once. The rearrangement links TRBV4-1 to TRBJ1-1; D is possibly TRBD1 (5 bases). The CDR3 sequence is 15 residues long. Trimming removed 0 bases from V and 1 base from J, with 9 bases in between. CDR1 and CDR2 from the germline V gene are MGHRA and YSYEKL. Here the CDR3 DNA reads TGCGCCAGCAGCCAAGAAGGAGGGGAGAACACTGAAGCTTTCTTT. It translates to CASSQEGGENTEAFF.

The chain recombines TRBV6-1 with TRBJ1-2; possible D gene TRBD1, 6 bases. The V end lost 2 bases, the J end lost 4 bases, and 14 bases lay between the germline ends. Germline CDR1 reads MNHNS; CDR2 reads SASEGT. The CDR3 has 15 amino acids. This CDR3 is CASSENTWTAYGYTF. DNA for the CDR3: TGTGCCAGCAGTGAAAACACATGGACAGCCTATGGCTACACCTTC.

The rearrangement uses TRBV27 and TRBJ2-2; D not certain. V lost 2 bases and J 0 bases, leaving 7 bases between the germline ends. Germline assignment: CDR1 MNHEY and CDR2 SMNVEV (reference sequence). The CDR3 runs to 15 residues. The CDR3 DNA is TGTGCCAGCAGTTTAGGGTCCGCGAACACCGGGGAGCTGTTTTTT. This sequence encodes CASSLGSANTGELFF.

The chain has TRBV18 and TRBJ2-7; D is perhaps TRBD2 (5 bases). Germline V CDR1 and CDR2: KGHSH, LQKENI. The ends were cut back, 0 bases at V and 3 bases at J, with 15 bases in the middle. The CDR3 is made up of 16 amino acids. CDR3 protein: CASSPPGGRINYEQYF. The CDR3 DNA reads TGTGCCAGCTCACCACCAGGAGGACGGATAAACTACGAGCAGTACTTC.

V usage is TRBV10-3 and J usage is TRBJ2-4; no clear D gene. Per germline, CDR1 ENHRY and CDR2 SYGVKD. The ends were cut back, 0 bases at V and 1 base at J, with 10 bases in the middle. CDR3 length: 16 amino acids. CDR3 in DNA: TGTGCCATCAGTGAGTCCGTTCTCGACGCCAAAAACATTCAGTACTTC. Amino acid sequence: CAISESVLDAKNIQYF.

The chain combines TRBV19 with TRBJ1-2; 7 positions match TRBD1. This CDR3 comprises 15 residues. Germline trimming cut 0 bases from V and 8 bases from J; bases unmatched to any gene: 9. CDR1 LNHDA and CDR2 SQIVND come from the germline V gene (reference sequence). This chain's CDR3 is CASSIEGQKNKGYTF. CDR3 sequence (DNA): TGTGCCAGTAGTATAGAGGGACAGAAGAATAAGGGCTACACCTTC. The variable domain in full, completed from reference TRBV19 and TRBJ1-2, reads DGGITQSPKYLFRKEGQNVTLSCEQNLNHDAMYWYRQDPGQGLRLIYYSQIVNDFQKGDIAEGYSVSREKKESFPLTVTSAQKNPTAFYLCASSIEGQKNKGYTFGSGTRLTVV.

V gene TRBV6-5 combines with J gene TRBJ2-1; 7 positions match TRBD2. V lost 5 bases to trimming and J lost 4 bases; unmatched junction nucleotides: 8. The CDR3 is 15 amino acids. Germline CDR1 is MNHEY and CDR2 is SVGAGI. The CDR3 region has the DNA TGTGCCAGCAGTCCCCGGGGAGGGAATTACAATGAGCAGTTCTTC. Translating it yields CASSPRGGNYNEQFF.

The gene calls are TRBV10-3 and TRBJ2-3; D is perhaps TRBD1 (7 bases). V gave up 4 bases and J gave up 5 bases, with 19 bases separating them. The CDR3 extends over 16 amino acids. Germline V gene sequence: CDR1 ENHRY, CDR2 SYGVKD. The CDR3 nucleotides are TGTGCCATCAGTGGCGGTCAGGGGGGCTCAGGAGATACGCAGTATTTT. It translates to CAISGGQGGSGDTQYF.